These T cell receptor beta chains were read from a single sample in a study of cytomegalovirus exposure and HLA in healthy donors. Sequencing used immunoSEQ multiplex PCR; TCRdb keeps in-frame clones, though not all of them. The sample consists of some 160,000 clones, around three quarters of them appearing once. Material: PBMCs. These TCRs come from a woman in her thirties or forties in good health and CMV-seronegative. The CDR3 runs from the conserved cysteine through the conserved F or W. The order of the fields is V gene, clone size, J gene, D gene, CDR3 DNA, CDR3 protein. The D gene is left open where the match is weak. The size of a clone is reported for some rows only, either as once, few or many, or as a class for expanded clones.

TRBV14,.,TRBJ2-7,TRBD1,TGTGCCAGCAGCCTCATGACAGGGTTCTCCTACGAGCAGTACTTC,CASSLMTGFSYEQYF
TRBV2,.,TRBJ2-5,.,TGTGCCAGCACCAGGGTCTTAGAGACCCAGTACTTC,CASTRVLETQYF
TRBV6-1,.,TRBJ2-2,.,TGTGCCAGCAGTGTTCTAATAACCGGGGAGCTGTTTTTT,CASSVLITGELFF
TRBV23-1,.,TRBJ2-3,TRBD1,TGCGCCAGGACAGGGTGCACAGATACGCAGTATTTT,CARTGCTDTQYF
TRBV7-9,.,TRBJ1-5,.,TGTGCCGTATCGAAGGAGGGGTTGCAGCCCCAGCATTTT,CAVSKEGLQPQHF
TRBV7-2,.,TRBJ1-2,.,TGTGCCAGCAGCACCTCGGACAGCAACTATGGCTACACCTTC,CASSTSDSNYGYTF
TRBV7-2,.,TRBJ2-7,TRBD2,TGTGCCAGCAGCCCCGGGAGGTCCTATTACGAGCAGTACTTC,CASSPGRSYYEQYF
TRBV6-5,.,TRBJ2-7,TRBD2,TGTGCCAGCAGTTACTCGGGGGGGTCAGGTCGACCCGAGCAGTACTTC,CASSYSGGSGRPEQYF
TRBV7-6,.,TRBJ1-6,.,TGTGCCAGCAGCTTAGTCCCAGGGGTCGATTCACCCCTCCACTTT,CASSLVPGVDSPLHF
TRBV2,few,TRBJ2-7,.,TGTGCCCGGCGGGACCCGGGGGTGGCCTACGAGCAGTACTTC,CARRDPGVAYEQYF
TRBV9,.,TRBJ2-7,.,TGTGCCAGCAGCGTAGCTAGCAGCTCCTACGAGCAGTACTTC,CASSVASSSYEQYF
TRBV2,.,TRBJ1-4,TRBD1,TGTGCCAGCAGTGACCGACAGGGAAGAAATGAAAAACTGTTTTTT,CASSDRQGRNEKLFF
TRBV27,.,TRBJ2-7,TRBD1,TGTGCCAGCAGCCTAGTAGCGGACAGGGGTAGCTCCTACGAGCAGTACTTC,CASSLVADRGSSYEQYF
TRBV11-1,.,TRBJ1-3,TRBD1,TGTGCCAGCAGCCGGGACAGCTCTGGAAACACCATATATTTT,CASSRDSSGNTIYF
TRBV7-9,.,TRBJ1-1,.,TGTGCCAGCGGCGGCAGAACTTCTATGAACACTGAAGCTTTCTTT,CASGGRTSMNTEAFF
TRBV19,.,TRBJ2-7,TRBD1,TGTGCCAGTGACAGGGCAAAAAAGCTGGACGAGCAGTACTTC,CASDRAKKLDEQYF
TRBV4-3,.,TRBJ2-3,TRBD2,TGCGCCAGCAGCCAGGTAGCGGGGTTCACAGATACGCAGTATTTT,CASSQVAGFTDTQYF
TRBV4-3,.,TRBJ2-7,TRBD2,TGCGCCAGCAGCCAAGACTGGAGGACTAGCGGGAGGAGGGAGCAGTACTTC,CASSQDWRTSGRREQYF
TRBV10-2,few,TRBJ2-1,TRBD2,TGCGCCAGCAGTGAGTACCTAGCGGGTTCATTTTATGAGCAGTTCTTC,CASSEYLAGSFYEQFF
TRBV30,.,TRBJ2-3,.,TGTGCCTGGAGATCCCTTACAGGGACAGATACGCAGTATTTT,CAWRSLTGTDTQYF
TRBV30,few,TRBJ2-5,TRBD2,TGTGCCTGGACCCATAGCGGGGAGACCCAGTACTTC,CAWTHSGETQYF
TRBV7-6,few,TRBJ1-3,.,TGTGCCAGCAGCTTAGTGGGCAGGGGCTCCGGAAACACCATATATTTT,CASSLVGRGSGNTIYF
TRBV9,.,TRBJ1-2,.,TGTGCCAGCAGCGTAAACCGAGGCTATGGCTACACCTTC,CASSVNRGYGYTF
TRBV19,once,TRBJ2-7,TRBD1,TGTGCCAGTAGTGTTGACAGCGCAGGGGGCTACGAGCAGTACTTC,CASSVDSAGGYEQYF
TRBV19,.,TRBJ2-2,.,TGTGCCAGTACCCCTTTTTTGGCAGCGAACACCGGGGAGCTGTTTTTT,CASTPFLAANTGELFF
TRBV10-3,many,TRBJ1-4,TRBD1,TGTGCCATCGCCGGGACAGATAATGAAAAACTGTTTTTT,CAIAGTDNEKLFF
TRBV6-5,.,TRBJ2-7,TRBD1,TGTGCCAGCAGCCCGGGGACAGCAGGCTACGAGCAGTACTTC,CASSPGTAGYEQYF
TRBV5-6,.,TRBJ2-7,TRBD2,TGTGCCAGCAGCTTCCTAGCGGGAGGACTCCCTTCCTACGAGCAGTACTTC,CASSFLAGGLPSYEQYF
TRBV5-1,once,TRBJ2-3,TRBD2,TGCGCCAGCAGCTTCGGCGGGGGGACCACAGATACGCAGTATTTT,CASSFGGGTTDTQYF
TRBV7-8,.,TRBJ1-1,TRBD1,TGTGCCAGCAGCTTAGAAAGGCCGGGACAGCTCATGAACACTGAAGCTTTCTTT,CASSLERPGQLMNTEAFF
TRBV5-1,.,TRBJ2-5,TRBD1,TGCGCCAGCAGCTCCACGTCGACAGGGACCGAGACCCAGTACTTC,CASSSTSTGTETQYF
TRBV6-5,.,TRBJ2-3,.,TGTGCCAGCAGTTACAGCGGGTCGAGCACAGATACGCAGTATTTT,CASSYSGSSTDTQYF
TRBV27,few,TRBJ2-7,.,TGTGCCAGCAGTTCAACAGGGTACGAGCAGTACTTC,CASSSTGYEQYF
TRBV15,.,TRBJ1-1,TRBD1,TGTGCCACCAGCAGGGACAGGGTATCTGAAGCTTTCTTT,CATSRDRVSEAFF
TRBV11-2,.,TRBJ2-5,.,TGTGCCAGCAGCTTGGGCACCCAGGGAGGTTTGGAGACCCAGTACTTC,CASSLGTQGGLETQYF
TRBV5-1,few,TRBJ1-4,TRBD1,TGCGCCAGCAGTTTACAGGGGGCAACTAATGAAAAACTGTTTTTT,CASSLQGATNEKLFF
TRBV11-2,.,TRBJ1-1,TRBD1,TGTGCCAGCAGCTTAGTCCCGGGACAGGGATACACTGAAGCTTTCTTT,CASSLVPGQGYTEAFF
TRBV29-1,.,TRBJ2-7,.,TGCAGCGTTGAAGATGGAGGCCGAACCTACGAGCAGTACTTC,CSVEDGGRTYEQYF
TRBV19,.,TRBJ2-7,TRBD1,TGTGCCACGGGACAGGGGTTATCCGAGCAGTACTTC,CATGQGLSEQYF
TRBV7-8,few,TRBJ2-3,TRBD2,TGTGCCAGCAGCTTAGCCAGGGAGGGACTACTTAGCACAGATACGCAGTATTTT,CASSLAREGLLSTDTQYF
TRBV10-3,.,TRBJ1-2,.,TGTGCCACAGAGCAGGGTATACATACTAACTATGGCTACACCTTC,CATEQGIHTNYGYTF
TRBV29-1,.,TRBJ1-2,.,TGCAGCGTTGAAAGCCCAGGACAGTCCTATGGCTACACCTTC,CSVESPGQSYGYTF
TRBV7-9,.,TRBJ2-7,TRBD1,TGTGCCAGCAGCCCCGGACAGGGGGCCTACGAGCAGTACTTC,CASSPGQGAYEQYF
TRBV5-1,once,TRBJ2-5,.,TGCGCCAGCAGCGTTGTCGGAGAGGGGACCCAGTACTTC,CASSVVGEGTQYF
TRBV14,.,TRBJ2-7,TRBD1,TGTGCCAGCAGCCTTTTAACAGGGGTCCCCTACGAGCAGTACTTC,CASSLLTGVPYEQYF
TRBV7-9,.,TRBJ2-1,.,TGTGCCAGCAGCACCATCAGGACTCTCTACAATGAGCAGTTCTTC,CASSTIRTLYNEQFF
TRBV5-1,.,TRBJ2-7,.,TGCGCCAGCAGCTTGACCCCCCAGGTCGAGCAGTACTTC,CASSLTPQVEQYF
TRBV15,.,TRBJ2-7,.,TGTGCCACCAGCAGAGTAGGGAGCGAGCAGTACTTC,CATSRVGSEQYF
TRBV18,.,TRBJ2-1,.,TGTGCCAGCTCACCGGGACTGGAGACCAATGAGCAGTTCTTC,CASSPGLETNEQFF
TRBV7-9,.,TRBJ2-7,.,TGTTCCAGCAGCCCCGAGGACGAGCAGTACTTC,CSSSPEDEQYF
TRBV5-1,.,TRBJ1-4,.,TGCGCCAGCAGCTTGGGAGGGTCTAATGAAAAACTGTTTTTT,CASSLGGSNEKLFF
TRBV30,.,TRBJ2-3,.,TGTGCCCGCCTAGAGGGGGGGGATACGCAGTATTTT,CARLEGGDTQYF
TRBV6-6,.,TRBJ2-5,TRBD2,TGTGCCAGCAGTTACTTTAGCGGGAGGGCCCAAGAGACCCAGTACTTC,CASSYFSGRAQETQYF
TRBV11-2,.,TRBJ2-2,TRBD2,TGTGCCAGCAGCTTAGGAGGACTAGCGGGGACCGGGGAGCTGTTTTTT,CASSLGGLAGTGELFF
TRBV10-3,.,TRBJ2-7,TRBD1,TGTGCCATCAGCCCTAGACAGGGGAATTCCTACGAGCAGTACTTC,CAISPRQGNSYEQYF
TRBV11-3,.,TRBJ1-2,.,TGTGCCAGCAGCTTCGGCGGGCTTGACTATGGCTACACCTTC,CASSFGGLDYGYTF
TRBV20-1,.,TRBJ1-1,.,TGCAGTGCTAGTTTCAGGGGAGAAGCTTTCTTT,CSASFRGEAFF
TRBV29-1,.,TRBJ1-4,.,TGCAGCGTTGAAGGGCCCAGGGGCTCAAGAGAACTGTTTTTT,CSVEGPRGSRELFF
TRBV13,once,TRBJ2-3,TRBD1,TGTGCCAGCAGCTCTCAGGGGGACGATACGCAGTATTTT,CASSSQGDDTQYF